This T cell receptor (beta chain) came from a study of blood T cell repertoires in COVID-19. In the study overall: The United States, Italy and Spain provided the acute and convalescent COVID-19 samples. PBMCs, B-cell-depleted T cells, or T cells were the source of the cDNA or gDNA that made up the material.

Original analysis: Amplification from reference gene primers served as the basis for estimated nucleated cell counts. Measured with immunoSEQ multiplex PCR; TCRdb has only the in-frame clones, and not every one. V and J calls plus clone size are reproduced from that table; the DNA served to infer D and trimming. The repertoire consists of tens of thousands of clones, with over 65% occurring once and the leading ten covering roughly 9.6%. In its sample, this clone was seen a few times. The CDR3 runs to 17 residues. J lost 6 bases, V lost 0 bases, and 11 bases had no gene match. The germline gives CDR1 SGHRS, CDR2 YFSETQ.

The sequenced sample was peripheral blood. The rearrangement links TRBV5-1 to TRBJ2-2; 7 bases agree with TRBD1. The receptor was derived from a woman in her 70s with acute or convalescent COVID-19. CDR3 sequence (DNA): TGCGCCAGCAGCTTGGAATACAGGGGTCCCTCGGCCGGGGAGCTGTTTTTT. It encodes CASSLEYRGPSAGELFF.